This T cell receptor beta chain was recovered during a study of identical twins' blood T cells. About the research overall: Some 48 million reads came from some 12 libraries, six alpha, six beta. General observations from the study: Top TCRbeta clonotypes were shared more with twin than unrelated donors.

Each TCR cDNA library carried sample-specific barcodes on both ends. TCRdb reprocessed the 5' RACE reads via MiXCR and lists one record per CDR3 protein. The repertoire includes a few hundred thousand distinct CDR3 sequences, more than 25% of them detected once, and approximately 6.6% sits in the top ten. The germline V gene has CDR1 DFQATT and CDR2 SNEGSKA (reference sequence). V lost 5 bases to trimming and J lost 5 bases, with 12 bases between them. CDR3 length equals 13 residues. There are a few counts of this clonotype. As yet, its antigen is unknown. The TCR sequence derives from a woman aged 18-50 years in good health. The sample comprised PBMCs. V and J are TRBV20-1 and TRBJ1-4; no clear D gene. CDR3 DNA: TGCAGTGCTGACGCGACTGGAAATGAAAAACTGTTTTTT. This encodes CSADATGNEKLFF.